One sample yielded the 23 T cell receptor beta chains listed below, sequenced in a study of shared clonotypes between healthy human individuals. Sequencing was performed with immunoSEQ multiplex PCR; in TCRdb, only in-frame clones are kept and a portion is missing. The profile covers 850,000 to 1,200,000 clones, with about 80% appearing a single time and about 1.4% taken by the ten largest. Material: memory CD4+ T cells sorted from blood. Subset indicated: CD45RA-negative fraction. The receptors derive from a young man in good health.

The gene calls are TRBV6-5 and TRBJ2-2; D gene ambiguous. The CDR3 sequence is 14 residues long. CDR1 is MNHEY and CDR2 is SVGAGI in the germline V gene. Trimming took 7 bases from V and 0 from J, leaving 9 bases between them. CDR3 DNA sequence: TGTGCCAGCACCACATGGCCGAACACCGGGGAGCTGTTTTTT. Residues: CASTTWPNTGELFF.

This clone was observed a single time. This sequence joins TRBV30 and TRBJ2-1, with D perhaps given as TRBD1 or TRBD2 (5 bases each). V lost 1 base and J 8 bases, leaving 9 bases between the germline ends. Germline assignment: CDR1 GTSNPN and CDR2 SVGIG (reference sequence). The CDR3 covers 12 residues. CDR3 sequence: CAWSGRGDEQFF. The CDR3 bases are TGTGCCTGGAGTGGTCGGGGCGATGAGCAGTTCTTC. Drawing the rest from reference TRBV30 and TRBJ2-1, the complete variable domain is SQTIHQWPATLVQPVGSPLSLECTVEGTSNPNLYWYRQAAGRGLQLLFYSVGIGQISSEVPQNLSASRPQDRQFILSSKKLLLSDSGFYLCAWSGRGDEQFFGPGTRLTVL.

This clone appeared a single time. The chain uses TRBV28 and TRBJ1-6; no reliable D call. There are 14 residues in the CDR3. Trimming removed 2 bases at V and 8 bases at J, with 10 bases between. Germline values: CDR1 MDHEN, CDR2 SYDVKM. The DNA for the CDR3 is TGTGCCAGCAGTTTAATGATCTGGGATTCACCCCTCCACTTT. It is translated as CASSLMIWDSPLHF.

V is TRBV4-2 and J is TRBJ1-4; 7 bases match TRBD1. The CDR3 has 14 amino acids. The germline V gene encodes CDR1 LGHNA and CDR2 YNFKEQ. Unmatched junction bases numbered 3, after V lost 0 bases and J lost 8 bases. The CDR3 protein is CASSQEGDSEKLFF. The CDR3, as DNA: TGTGCCAGCAGCCAAGAAGGGGACAGCGAAAAACTGTTTTTT.

This clone was recorded a few times. The V call is TRBV12-1, the J call TRBJ2-1; TRBD2, the table's D call, was not compared with the DNA. TRBV12-1 is annotated as a pseudogene. The CDR3 extends over 14 amino acids. The CDR3 nucleotides are TGTGCCAGCAGCGCTAGCGGGAGGTGGGATGAGCAGTTCTTC. Translation: CASSASGRWDEQFF.

The chain links TRBV11-2 to TRBJ2-1, with 10 nucleotides matching TRBD2. Trimming took 5 bases from V and 9 from J; bases not matched to a gene: 13. CDR1 is SGHAT, CDR2 FQNNGV, per germline. The CDR3 consists of 16 residues. The CDR3 spells CASSPRASGGSGEQFF. In nucleotides, the CDR3 is TGTGCCAGCAGCCCCCGGGCTAGCGGGGGATCGGGTGAGCAGTTCTTC.

CDR3 protein: CASSEGELNEKLFF. The DNA of the CDR3 is TGTGCCAGCAGTGAAGGGGAGCTCAATGAAAAACTGTTTTTT. The chain has TRBV2 and TRBJ1-4; no reliable D call. This CDR3 comprises 14 residues. The germline V gene encodes CDR1 SNHLY and CDR2 FYNNEI. The V end lost 1 base, the J end lost 5 bases, and 8 bases lay between the germline ends. Filled out from reference TRBV2 and TRBJ1-4, the complete variable domain reads EPEVTQTPSHQVTQMGQEVILRCVPISNHLYFYWYRQILGQKVEFLVSFYNNEISEKSEIFDDQFSVERPDGSNFTLKIRSTKLEDSAMYFCASSEGELNEKLFFGSGTQLSVL.

As regards this clone: Other DNA sequences of this sample code for an identical CDR3. The chain is built from TRBV30 and TRBJ2-5; D call uncertain. V lost 1 base to trimming and J lost 5 bases, with 5 bases between them. This CDR3 has 11 amino acids. CDR1 GTSNPN and CDR2 SVGIG come from the germline V gene (reference sequence). The chain's CDR3 is CAWSAQETQYF. The DNA of the CDR3 is TGTGCCTGGAGTGCCCAGGAGACCCAGTACTTC.

This clone has just one count. The chain employs TRBV5-1 and TRBJ2-7; TRBD2 matches at 9 bases. Germline CDR1 and CDR2: SGHRS and YFSETQ. The V segment lost 5 bases and the J segment 0 bases; nucleotides outside the gene matches: 9. The CDR3 has 16 amino acids. For the CDR3, the DNA is TGCGCCAGCAGTCCCGATAGCGGGAGTAGCTCCTACGAGCAGTACTTC. Encoded protein: CASSPDSGSSSYEQYF.

The genes are TRBV30 and TRBJ1-1; D unclear. This CDR3 has 14 amino acids. Between the trimmed V and J ends, which lost 0 bases and 4 bases, there was a span of 12 bases. Germline CDR1 and CDR2: GTSNPN and SVGIG (reference sequence). The CDR3 DNA reads TGTGCCTGGAGTGTAGGAGGTGACGGCACTGAAGCTTTCTTT. Translating it yields CAWSVGGDGTEAFF.

The CDR3 region has the DNA TGTGCCAGCAGCGTGGCTGACGGGTACTATGAGCAGTACTTC. Its protein product is CASSVADGYYEQYF. J is TRBJ2-7 and V is TRBV9, with D hard to call. The CDR3 length is 14 residues. Looked up from germline, CDR1 is SGDLS and CDR2 is YYNGEE. V lost 2 bases to trimming and J lost 7 bases, with 16 bases between them.

V and J are TRBV7-9 and TRBJ1-4; 9 bases map to TRBD1. CDR3 length: 13 amino acids. The germline gives CDR1 SEHNR, CDR2 FQNEAQ (reference sequence). The trim removed 5 bases at V and 8 bases at J, leaving 3 bases unmatched. CDR3 sequence (DNA): TGTGCCAGCAGCCGGGACAGGGACGAAAAACTGTTTTTT. Translation gives CASSRDRDEKLFF.

The genes are TRBV5-1 and TRBJ1-2; TRBD1 matches 9 bases. CDR1 and CDR2 from the germline V gene are SGHRS and YFSETQ. V shed 3 bases, J shed 7 bases, and the junction held 7 bases outside the gene matches. CDR3 length: 14 residues. The CDR3 nucleotides are TGCGCCAGCAGCTCGCAACAGGGGGCGCCTGGCTACACCTTC. It is translated as CASSSQQGAPGYTF.

This chain links TRBV19 with TRBJ1-5, with a tentative D call TRBD1 (6 bases). The CDR3 covers 12 residues. Germline values: CDR1 LNHDA, CDR2 SQIVND (reference sequence). Trimming took 7 bases from V and 7 from J, leaving 11 bases between them. The CDR3 coding sequence is TGTGCCAGTAAGCTCGGGGGCCAGCCCCAGCATTTT. Amino acid sequence: CASKLGGQPQHF. The whole variable domain, remainder taken from reference TRBV19 and TRBJ1-5, is DGGITQSPKYLFRKEGQNVTLSCEQNLNHDAMYWYRQDPGQGLRLIYYSQIVNDFQKGDIAEGYSVSREKKESFPLTVTSAQKNPTAFYLCASKLGGQPQHFGDGTRLSIL.

The chain uses TRBV30 and TRBJ2-1; either TRBD1 or TRBD2 may supply D (5 bases each). Trimming cost V 5 bases and J 6 bases, with 17 bases left between them. The CDR3 is 14 amino acids. The germline gives CDR1 GTSNPN, CDR2 SVGIG (reference sequence). The CDR3 reads CAWSADNGPNEQFF. The CDR3 DNA is TGTGCCTGGTCAGCGGACAACGGCCCCAATGAGCAGTTCTTC.

The chain uses TRBV4-3 and TRBJ1-2, with D possibly being TRBD1 (6 bases). Trimming pared 0 bases from V and 8 bases from J, leaving 13 bases between. Germline V gene sequence: CDR1 LGHNA, CDR2 YSLEER. This CDR3 region has 14 residues. The CDR3 DNA follows: TGCGCCAGCAGCCAAGACAGGGGCGGTAGGGGCTACACCTTC. This sequence encodes CASSQDRGGRGYTF.

The V and J genes are TRBV5-1 and TRBJ1-1; possible D gene TRBD1, 6 bases. Germline V gene sequence: CDR1 SGHRS, CDR2 YFSETQ. The CDR3 covers 15 residues. Trimming pared 6 bases from V and 1 base from J, leaving 16 bases between. The DNA of the CDR3 is TGCGCCAGCACGCCGGGCGGGACACAGAACACTGAAGCTTTCTTT. Translation: CASTPGGTQNTEAFF.

The genes are TRBV7-2 and TRBJ1-2; no reliable D call. The CDR3 is 14 residues long. Germline V gives CDR1 SGHTA, CDR2 FQGNSA. V was trimmed by 2 bases and J by 0 bases, leaving 7 bases between them. CDR3 sequence reads: CASSLSSANYGYTF. For the CDR3, the DNA is TGTGCCAGCAGCTTAAGTAGCGCTAACTATGGCTACACCTTC.

J is TRBJ2-2 and V is TRBV7-3; 8 nucleotides line up with TRBD1. Germline V gives CDR1 SGHTA, CDR2 FQGTGA. The CDR3 totals 16 residues. V lost 1 base, J lost 6 bases, and 7 bases stayed unmatched. Here the CDR3 reads CASSLSRSQGAGELFF. The CDR3 region has the DNA TGTGCCAGCAGCTTAAGTCGATCACAGGGGGCCGGGGAGCTGTTTTTT.

The J gene is TRBJ1-2, the V gene TRBV30; 9 bases line up with TRBD1. The junction had 15 bases not matched to a gene; V was cut back by 5 bases and J by 8 bases. Per germline, CDR1 GTSNPN and CDR2 SVGIG (reference sequence). The CDR3 has 15 amino acids. The CDR3: CAWSGTGKGLGGYTF. CDR3 sequence (DNA): TGTGCCTGGTCCGGGACAGGGAAAGGTCTAGGGGGCTACACCTTC.

The gene calls are TRBV2 and TRBJ2-7; 9 nucleotides match TRBD1. The CDR3 is 13 amino acids. Trimming at V came to 7 bases and at J to 3 bases, leaving 4 bases not matched to a gene. Germline CDR1 SNHLY, CDR2 FYNNEI. The DNA for the CDR3 is TGTGCCAGCAAGGACAGGGGTTACTACGAGCAGTACTTC. Its protein is CASKDRGYYEQYF.

The chain carries TRBV28 and TRBJ1-4; possible D gene TRBD1, 5 bases. V was clipped by 3 bases and J by 5 bases, with 10 bases between them. The germline gives CDR1 MDHEN, CDR2 SYDVKM. This CDR3 comprises 14 residues. The CDR3 DNA reads TGTGCCAGCAGTTTCTGGGGACCCAATGAAAAACTGTTTTTT. Its protein is CASSFWGPNEKLFF.

V is TRBV4-1 and J is TRBJ1-2; the D is unclear. The ends were cut back, 1 base at V and 7 bases at J, with 13 bases in the middle. The CDR3 covers 14 residues. CDR1 is MGHRA, CDR2 YSYEKL, per germline. The CDR3 nucleotides read TGCGCCAGCAGCCAAGTAGAACAGTCTTTTGGCTACACCTTC. Translation gives CASSQVEQSFGYTF.